This T cell receptor beta chain was recorded in a study of early T cells in non-severe SARS-CoV-2 infection. Study-wide background: Sequenced material consisted of bulk RNA (from unsorted whole blood), and chains were unpaired. Study-wide findings and caveats: Private and CD4 specificities were missed by VDJdb matching, skewed to anti-spike CD8.

Individual cDNA molecules were tagged with unique molecular identifiers, the study reported. A single record per CDR3 protein comes from TCRdb applying MiXCR to the 5' RACE reads. The sample has under 100,000 distinct CDR3 sequences; approximately 11% are singletons. This clonotype was found a few times. Its cognate antigen is unknown. The CDR3 spans 12 residues. In germline, CDR1 is MDHEN, CDR2 SYDVKM. Between the trimmed V and J ends, which lost 11 bases and 0 bases, there was a span of 8 bases. The clonotype originates from an adult who was a healthcare worker with PCR-confirmed SARS-CoV-2 infection or an uninfected control (not recorded which). The genes are TRBV28 and TRBJ1-5; D call uncertain. Sequencing was carried out using whole blood. In DNA, the CDR3 is TGTGCCCGGACGGTTAGCAATCAGCCCCAGCATTTT. It yields the protein CARTVSNQPQHF.